This T cell receptor (beta chain) is drawn from a study of shared clonotypes between healthy human individuals. Across the whole study: Donors had three CD4 naive, three CD4 memory, two CD8 naive and one CD8 memory plate apiece.

Study results and caveats: Clonotypes that were shared across a handful of donors made up around 5% of naive CD4 clonotypes.

V lost 0 bases, J lost 0 bases, and 7 bases lay in between. CDR1 is SGDLS and CDR2 is YYNGEE in the germline V gene. The CDR3 length is 15 residues. Comments on this clone: Its antigen is as yet unknown. Other DNA sequences in this specimen translate into the identical CDR3.

Clones were read by immunoSEQ multiplex PCR, and TCRdb kept only the in-frame ones, dropping some. The sample gives some 2 million clones, around 96% of which show up once; approximately 1.2% is in the top ten. The naive CD8 population came from CD45RO-negative cells selected for CCR7, without terminally differentiated effector memory CD45RA+ cells. There were no recent acute infections or vaccinations among the donors, who were healthy HIV-negative adults. Sequences were obtained from naive CD8+ T cells sorted from blood. This receptor was identified in a man younger than 30 in good health. V usage is TRBV9 and J usage is TRBJ1-5; no firm D call. CDR3 sequence (DNA): TGTGCCAGCAGCGTAGCCGGGGATAGCAATCAGCCCCAGCATTTT. Its translation: CASSVAGDSNQPQHF. The full variable domain, its missing parts supplied by reference TRBV9 and TRBJ1-5, is DSGVTQTPKHLITATGQRVTLRCSPRSGDLSVYWYQQSLDQGLQFLIQYYNGEERAKGNILERFSAQQFPDLHSELNLSSLELGDSALYFCASSVAGDSNQPQHFGDGTRLSIL.